This T cell receptor beta chain was recorded in a study of blood T cell repertoires in COVID-19. Study overall: Samples of COVID-19 (acute and convalescent) were obtained from the United States, Italy and Spain. PBMCs, B-cell-depleted T cells, or T cells provided the cDNA or gDNA that made up the material.

Authors' processing steps: Nucleated cell number was recorded as an estimate derived from reference gene primer amplification. Profiled with immunoSEQ multiplex PCR; TCRdb holds only in-frame clones, not every one. That table furnishes V, J and clone size, whereas the DNA furnished D and trimming. Altogether some 65,000 clones are present, approximately 93% being singletons, with the ten largest covering roughly 3%. The length of the CDR3 is 16 residues. V was clipped by 3 bases and J by 0 bases; unmatched bases: 5. Germline V gene data show CDR1 as LNHDA and CDR2 as SQIVND (reference sequence). The sample consisted of peripheral blood. V and J are TRBV19 and TRBJ1-3; 7 bases are a match to TRBD1. The clonotype was recovered from a man aged 65 to 79 with active COVID-19. The CDR3 bases are TGTGCCAGTAGTATCCTGACAGGGACCTCTGGAAACACCATATATTTT. Its protein product is CASSILTGTSGNTIYF.